This T cell receptor beta chain comes out of a study of TIL therapy for anti-PD-1-resistant metastatic lung cancer. The overall study: Most patients had lung adenocarcinoma; a handful of tumors were EGFR-mutant, two ALK-rearranged; half smoked currently or formerly. Study observations and caveats: The baseline peripheral repertoire was partially replaced by infused TIL clonotypes that later decayed.

CDR3 length equals 16 residues. The junction had 8 bases not matched to a gene; V was cut back by 5 bases and J by 1 base. Germline V gene lookup returns CDR1 SQVTM and CDR2 ANQGSEA. Time point: pre-treatment sample, taken before nivolumab and TIL therapy. Stage 4 NSCLC adults joined between late 2017 and early 2020. Sequencing used immunoSEQ v3. Assay: immunoSEQ multiplex PCR; the TCRdb copy retains only in-frame clones and omits some. The sample has about 52,000 clones, 65% to 80% seen once. As to this clone: Its matching antigen is unknown.

The TCR comes from a woman aged 25 to 80 with non-small cell lung cancer. Sequencing was performed on blood, taken at baseline. This rearrangement joins TRBV29-1 to TRBJ2-4; TRBD2 matches 10 bases. The CDR3 DNA sequence: TGCAGCGTTAGGACAGCGGGAGGGGGGGCCAAAAACATTCAGTACTTC. It codes for CSVRTAGGGAKNIQYF.